Listed below are T cell receptor beta chains from one sample, sequenced in a study of OX40 agonist ivuxolimab in advanced cancers. Using immunoSEQ multiplex PCR, the repertoire was profiled, and TCRdb retains in-frame clones only, with some absent. The sample contains more than 50,000 clones, 85% of which appear only once. The specimen comprised CD4+ or CD8+ T cells sorted from blood, sampled in a trial of the OX40 agonist ivuxolimab. Receptor source: an adult with an advanced solid tumor such as melanoma, head and neck, liver or kidney cancer. Both conserved end residues are part of each CDR3. A D gene is named only where the DNA matches it firmly. Expanded clones are given a class, and other clones once, few, many or no size at all.

size,D,J,V,CDR3,DNA
.,TRBD2,TRBJ2-3,TRBV7-3,CASSLGTSGHTQYF,TGTGCCAGCAGCCTCGGGACTAGCGGTCACACGCAGTATTTT
.,TRBD1,TRBJ2-4,TRBV7-6,CASSSAGTGGIQYF,TGTGCCAGCAGCTCCGCCGGGACAGGGGGCATTCAGTACTTC
.,.,TRBJ1-2,TRBV29-1,CSVGEIYGYTF,TGCAGCGTTGGGGAGATCTATGGCTACACCTTC
.,.,TRBJ2-7,TRBV2,CASSDEDPKTF,TGTGCCAGCAGTGACGAGGACCCCAAAACCTTC
.,.,TRBJ2-7,TRBV27,CASSRGPYEQYF,TGTGCCAGCAGTCGTGGCCCCTACGAGCAGTACTTC
once,.,TRBJ2-7,TRBV19,CASSTGGDYEQYF,TGTGCCAGTAGTACTGGGGGAGACTACGAGCAGTACTTC
few,TRBD1,TRBJ2-3,TRBV10-3,CAIGTASTDTQYF,TGTGCCATTGGGACAGCGAGCACAGATACGCAGTATTTT
.,.,TRBJ2-7,TRBV6-1,CASSEPRSYEQYF,TGTGCCAGCAGTGAGCCCAGATCCTACGAGCAGTACTTC
.,TRBD2,TRBJ2-2,TRBV2,CASSDRGRNTGELFF,TGTGCCAGCAGTGATCGCGGGAGGAACACCGGGGAGCTGTTTTTT
.,.,TRBJ1-2,TRBV18,CASSPGREDTF,TGTGCCAGCTCACCGGGGAGAGAGGACACCTTC